The sequence of this T cell receptor beta chain was determined in a study of T cells expressing NK-cell markers. Worth noting for this clonotype: The antigen remains unidentified.

The study, taken as a whole, reports: It was still unclear whether expanded NKG2C+ T cell clones were HCMV specific. Of the CD8+ T cells in more than five donors, about 1.0-7.0% belonged to dominant NKG2C+ clonotypes.

From the 5' RACE reads, TCRdb lists one entry per CDR3 protein and no DNA. The sample table sets out some 600,000 distinct CDR3 sequences. The germline CDR1 and CDR2 sequences are MDHEN and SYDVKM. CDR3 length: 13 residues. The V and J genes are TRBV28 and TRBJ2-2. This clonotype was obtained from a man younger than 30 in good health. Sequencing was performed on blood T cells: a sorted CD56 or NKG2C T cell subset, CD4+ or CD8+ T cells, or bulk PBMC T cells (not recorded which). CDR3 amino acids: CASPSLNTGELFF.